The present T cell receptor beta chain was sequenced within a study of T cell clusters in autoimmune cytopenias. Regarding the study as a whole: Physiological T cell clusters of healthy donors were apparently absent in primary autoimmune cytopenia patients.

The CDR3 consists of 15 residues. TRB amplification used 250 ng of peripheral blood genomic DNA. In regard to this clonotype: Its antigen is not known.

Multiplex touch-down PCR amplified TRB using TRB-A and TRB-B pools in one tube. No DNA is given; TCRdb re-called the multiplex PCR reads and lists each CDR3 protein once. Its listing shows several thousand distinct CDR3 sequences. The data also belong to a second study, concerning T cell repertoires in aging, cancer and after chemotherapy. That report notes: In healthy donors, age-related TCR diversity loss mainly reflected lost richness. In each cancer cohort, median generation probability increased across chemotherapy, suggesting thymic output rebounded.

V usage is TRBV12-3 or TRBV12-4 and J usage is TRBJ1-1; TCRdb lists TRBD1, though no DNA is available to test this call. The receptor was isolated from a human donor with chronic lymphocytic leukemia. The donor label of this sample is uncertain. Sequenced sample: peripheral blood. The CDR3 protein is CASSPLGQVYTEAFF.